The 3 T cell receptor beta chains below come from one sample, sequenced in a study of shared T cell receptors in the human thymus (dated by TCRdb to about 2021). The receptor library was made with the immunoSEQ multiplex PCR assay. TCRdb retrieved this table from immuneACCESS and kept in-frame rearrangements only. Not all clones are present; in checked studies, unresolved V genes account for under half, and no reason is known for the remainder. This sample is represented by roughly 710,000 clones; 80% to 90% of them were singletons. The ten largest clones capture more than 0.01% of the sample. These data were also reused for a study on human thymus T cells.

The sample taken for sequencing was thymocytes. These receptors were obtained from a girl under three years old with a congenital heart defect. Donor details come from another sample of the same person, matched by shared clones.

CDR3 sequence (DNA): TGTGCCAGCAGCCCGAGTCAGGGGGCCCCCTACGAGCAGTACTTC. It translates to CASSPSQGAPYEQYF. The genes are TRBV13 and TRBJ2-7; 8 positions match TRBD1. Germline V gene data show CDR1 as PRHDT and CDR2 as FYEKMQ (reference sequence). This CDR3 comprises 15 residues. With 5 bases clipped from V and 2 bases from J, the junction kept 8 bases outside the gene matches.

The CDR3 sequence is CASSPRWSGYTF. The CDR3 DNA sequence: TGTGCCAGCAGCCCCCGGTGGTCTGGCTACACCTTC. The V gene is TRBV7-2, the J gene TRBJ1-2; D remains unclear. CDR1 and CDR2 from the germline V gene are SGHTA and FQGNSA. V gave up 5 bases and J gave up 7 bases, with 11 bases separating them. This CDR3 has 12 residues.

The chain has TRBV5-1 and TRBJ2-1; D is possibly TRBD2 (6 bases). Trimming took 4 bases from V and 1 from J, leaving 18 bases between them. From germline, CDR1 is SGHRS and CDR2 YFSETQ. The CDR3 length is 17 residues. The DNA of the CDR3 is TGCGCCAGCAGCCCACACACTAGCTCCCAGTCCTACAATGAGCAGTTCTTC. It is translated as CASSPHTSSQSYNEQFF.